These T cell receptor beta chains were read from a single sample in a study of cytomegalovirus exposure and HLA in healthy donors. Libraries were prepared by immunoSEQ multiplex PCR; TCRdb keeps only in-frame clonotypes and omits some of them. The table shows 150,000 or so clones, with about 80% occurring only once. Sequencing input: PBMCs. Every receptor here comes from a middle-aged man in good health and CMV-seropositive. Each CDR3 is given with its conserved first and last residue. The D gene is left open where the match is weak. Clone sizes are given selectively: once, few, many, or a class where the clone is expanded.

j_call d_call v_call clone_size cdr3_aa cdr3_nt
TRBJ2-4 - TRBV5-1 - CASSSTTYSGQGFQNIQYF TGCGCCAGCAGCTCTACCACCTACTCGGGACAAGGTTTCCAAAACATTCAGTACTTC
TRBJ2-3 TRBD2 TRBV4-1 - CASSLIGTSGNLAADTQYF TGCGCCAGCAGCCTCATAGGGACTAGCGGGAATCTAGCAGCAGATACGCAGTATTTT
TRBJ1-1 TRBD1 TRBV6-6 - CASLDRGLGTEAFF TGTGCCAGCCTGGACAGGGGTCTTGGGACTGAAGCTTTCTTT
TRBJ1-2 TRBD1 TRBV18 - CASSPDRERRGYTF TGTGCCAGCTCACCGGACAGGGAGAGACGTGGCTACACCTTC
TRBJ2-1 - TRBV10-2 few CASSERLTYYNEQFF TGCGCCAGCAGTGAACGACTAACATATTACAATGAGCAGTTCTTC
TRBJ2-5 - TRBV5-1 - CASSPRQFQETQYF TGCGCCAGCAGCCCTCGACAGTTCCAAGAGACCCAGTACTTC
TRBJ2-3 TRBD1 TRBV2 - CASSEGTGGTQYF TGTGCCAGCAGCGAAGGGACAGGGGGTACGCAGTATTTT
TRBJ2-4 - TRBV28 - CASSFRLAMVNSQYF TGTGCCAGCAGTTTCAGGCTAGCGATGGTCAACAGTCAGTACTTC
TRBJ2-7 - TRBV19 once CASSMDMAYEQYF TGTGCCAGTAGTATGGACATGGCCTACGAGCAGTACTTC
TRBJ2-7 TRBD1 TRBV19 - CASSTGQGVYEQYF TGTGCCAGTAGTACCGGACAGGGGGTCTACGAGCAGTACTTC
TRBJ1-6 - TRBV6-1 - CASSEWTARNSPLHF TGTGCCAGCAGTGAATGGACAGCAAGGAATTCACCCCTCCACTTT
TRBJ2-1 - TRBV10-1 - CASSDRTYNEQFF TGCGCCAGCAGTGACCGTACCTACAATGAGCAGTTCTTC
TRBJ2-7 TRBD2 TRBV18 - CASSTGLAPSEQYF TGTGCCAGCTCAACCGGACTAGCGCCATCCGAGCAGTACTTC
TRBJ1-1 - TRBV4-1 few CASRQTVMNTEAFF TGCGCCAGCAGACAGACAGTGATGAACACTGAAGCTTTCTTT
TRBJ2-7 - TRBV2 - CASSLSPGQTYEQYF TGTGCCAGCAGCCTCAGCCCGGGACAAACCTACGAGCAGTACTTC
TRBJ1-2 - TRBV10-3 - CAIAPTPNYGYTF TGTGCCATCGCGCCTACCCCTAACTATGGCTACACCTTC
TRBJ2-3 - TRBV29-1 - CSVELSTDTQYF TGCAGCGTTGAACTCAGCACAGATACGCAGTATTTT
TRBJ2-3 TRBD2 TRBV5-6 - CASSLGILAGVADTQYF TGTGCCAGCAGCTTGGGAATACTAGCGGGAGTGGCAGATACGCAGTATTTT
TRBJ2-1 - TRBV5-1 - CASRNLMTPEQFF TGCGCCAGCAGAAATCTTATGACTCCTGAGCAGTTCTTC
TRBJ1-1 TRBD1 TRBV5-1 - CASSSGQGAEAFF TGCGCCAGCAGCTCCGGACAGGGGGCAGAAGCTTTCTTT
TRBJ1-2 - TRBV25-1 - CASSDGGRSNYGYTF TGTGCCAGCAGTGACGGAGGCAGGTCTAACTATGGCTACACCTTC
TRBJ1-2 - TRBV10-3 - CAISESREYGYTF TGTGCCATCAGTGAGTCGCGGGAGTATGGCTACACCTTC
TRBJ1-5 - TRBV6-1 - CASSPPTASNQPQHF TGTGCCAGCAGCCCTCCGACAGCTAGCAATCAGCCCCAGCATTTT
TRBJ2-7 - TRBV10-2 - CASSPENTYEQYF TGCGCCAGCAGTCCGGAGAACACCTACGAGCAGTACTTC